One T cell receptor (beta chain) is described in this entry. Its antigen remains unidentified. This entry is derived from a study of T-cell memory formation after mild COVID-19. The CDR3 contains 14 residues. Germline-derived CDR1 and CDR2 are SGHRS and YFSETQ. V was pared by 2 bases and J by 1 base, with 9 bases between. General study results and limits: Cross-reactive memory appears to have joined, as suggested by some responding clones showing up in pre-infection memory.

The TCR alpha and TCR beta cDNA libraries, bearing sample barcodes and UMIs, were generated by 5'RACE using constant-segment primers. TCRdb re-analysed the 5' RACE reads in MiXCR, keeping a single row per CDR3 protein. This table has about 340,000 distinct CDR3 sequences, roughly 19% appearing once. The receptor's source is a man aged 18 to 30 who had mild COVID-19 (a few samples of this study predate the infection). Cell type and time point are not known. This chain joins TRBV5-1 and TRBJ2-5; the D is unclear. The sequenced sample consisted of PBMCs or a T cell subset sorted from them (not recorded which). CDR3 sequence: CASSLWSAQETQYF. CDR3 DNA: TGCGCCAGCAGCTTATGGTCAGCCCAAGAGACCCAGTACTTC. The variable domain in full, with the rest retrieved from reference TRBV5-1 and TRBJ2-5, is KAGVTQTPRYLIKTRGQQVTLSCSPISGHRSVSWYQQTPGQGLQFLFEYFSETQRNKGNFPGRFSGRQFSNSRSEMNVSTLELGDSALYLCASSLWSAQETQYFGPGTRLLVL.